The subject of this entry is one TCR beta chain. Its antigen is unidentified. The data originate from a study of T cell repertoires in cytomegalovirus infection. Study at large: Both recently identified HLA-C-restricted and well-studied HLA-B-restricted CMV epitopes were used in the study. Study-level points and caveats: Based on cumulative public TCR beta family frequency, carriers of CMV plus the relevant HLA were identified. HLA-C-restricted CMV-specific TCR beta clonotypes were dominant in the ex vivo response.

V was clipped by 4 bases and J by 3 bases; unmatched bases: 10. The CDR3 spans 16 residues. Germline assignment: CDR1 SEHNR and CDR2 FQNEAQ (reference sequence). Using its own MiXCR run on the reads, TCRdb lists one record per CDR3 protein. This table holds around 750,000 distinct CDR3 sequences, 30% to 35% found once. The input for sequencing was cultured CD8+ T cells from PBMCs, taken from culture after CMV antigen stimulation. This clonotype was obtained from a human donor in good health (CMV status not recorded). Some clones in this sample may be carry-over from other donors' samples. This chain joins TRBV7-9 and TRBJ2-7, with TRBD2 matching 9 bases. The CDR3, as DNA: TGTGCCAGCAGCTCCCAGATAGCGGGGGCCCTCTACGAGCAGTACTTC. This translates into CASSSQIAGALYEQYF.